The sequence of this T cell receptor beta chain was determined in a study of T cells in localized non-small cell lung cancer (TCRdb year 2020). In terms of the full investigation: The study analyzed T cell repertoires of approximately 240 early-stage NSCLC patients, comparing tumors and uninvolved tumor-adjacent lungs. The mean age of the NSCLC patients was about 62 years, with 130 or so men and around 110 women. All 220 or so NSCLC patients in the cohort were treatment-naive and had localized lung tumors that were resected. Results the study describes overall, beyond this receptor: Because multi-region sequencing of the tumors was not done, intratumor heterogeneity could not be ruled out. Because the study design was exploratory, TCR variables were selected using unadjusted p-values without false-discovery rate correction. The highest T cell clonality was observed in uninvolved tumor-adjacent lung, where clonality exceeded that of tumor, suggesting that antigenic responses were more focused in uninvolved tumor-adjacent lung. Longer overall survival was associated with higher blood T cell density, whereas shorter survival was associated with higher adjacent-lung clonality. Of the top 100 tumor clones, a median of 57 were detected in paired uninvolved adjacent lung; about 26 were also among that lung's top 100.

TCR beta CDR3 regions were sequenced from DNA using the immunoSEQ Assay. Turning to the authors' computational methods: To compute T cell density, TCR beta template counts were normalized to usable DNA, which was estimated by amplifying housekeeping genes. Richness was estimated using the preseqR package, with extrapolation to 400,000 templates for PBMC samples and to 120,000 templates for tissue samples. Clonality was defined by subtracting Pielou's evenness from one. Tissue-enriched TCRs were identified through differential abundance testing performed on productive amino-acid clonotypes, with a minimum total count of 5 and an alpha of 0.1. Repertoire overlap between compartments was quantified with the Jaccard Index and Morisita Overlap Index. GLIPH grouped TCR beta CDR3s together with public tetramer-defined viral CDR3s, and a viral motif had to include at least three viral sequences and show V-gene enrichment. Not all clones reach the TCRdb copy of this immuneACCESS table, which keeps in-frame sequences only. Checked studies attribute under half of the gap to unresolved V genes and leave the rest unexplained. The D gene and trimming were derived from the DNA, and the V and J assignments and clone size from that table. Counted in this sample were over 45,000 clones; around 84% of them appeared once. The top ten clones comprise roughly a sixth of the sample.

At diagnosis, tumor, uninvolved tumor-adjacent lung and peripheral blood were collected and then preserved as a mix of FFPE and fresh-frozen material. For TCR repertoire profiling, the blood samples were analyzed as peripheral blood mononuclear cells. From its cysteine to its phenylalanine, the CDR3 spans 14 amino acids. The only DNA kept is the CDR3, 42 bases in frame from the first base. Relative to germline, V is 2 bases shorter and J is 10 bases shorter, with 12 bases between their ends. The germline V gene encodes CDR1 SGHVS and CDR2 FQNEAQ. Points on this clone: What antigen it recognizes has not been identified. Per-base qualities were not stored, and no clone one base away is much larger.

The chain is encoded by TRBV7-8 joined to TRBJ1-6, and the D gene may be TRBD1, 5 bases matching. The source was PBMCs, collected before any cancer treatment. The clonotype originates from a female donor with stage II lung adenocarcinoma. The DNA sequence is given as TGTGCCAGCAGCTTACGCATAGGGGAATCACCCCTCCACTTT. It specifies CASSLRIGESPLHF.